This is a list of T cell receptor beta chains from one sample in a study of cytomegalovirus exposure and HLA in healthy donors. Sequenced by immunoSEQ multiplex PCR; TCRdb stores in-frame clones only, minus some. The repertoire holds 200,000 to 250,000 clones, with under 90% as singletons. Sequenced input: PBMCs. These receptors were taken from a human donor in good health. Both conserved end residues are part of each CDR3. D genes are given only for firm matches. Rows give clone size only sometimes, using once, few, many, or a class for an expanded clone.

TRBV7-2	TRBJ2-7	TRBD1	-	TGTGCCAGCAGCGCAATAGGGGGCGCTAGTATCGACGAGCAGTACTTC	CASSAIGGASIDEQYF
TRBV5-1	TRBJ2-1	TRBD2	few	TGCGCCAGCAGGATAGCGGGTTTCTATGAGCAGTTCTTC	CASRIAGFYEQFF
TRBV21-1	TRBJ1-3	-	-	TGTGCCAGAGGGGGCAGGTTCTCTGGAAACACCATATATTTT	CARGGRFSGNTIYF
TRBV19	TRBJ2-1	TRBD2	-	TGTGCCAGTAGTATTATCGGCGGGAGTAATTTCCACGAGCAGTTCTTC	CASSIIGGSNFHEQFF
TRBV11-2	TRBJ1-4	TRBD1	-	TGTGCCAGCAGCTCAAGGGGGCCGGGTAATGAAAAACTGTTTTTT	CASSSRGPGNEKLFF
TRBV6-5	TRBJ2-1	-	-	TGTGCCAGCAGAAGGGAGGGGGCCTACAATGAGCAGTTCTTC	CASRREGAYNEQFF
TRBV21-1	TRBJ2-7	-	-	TGTGCCAGCAGCAAAGAGACTAGCCAAGCCTACGAGCAGTACTTC	CASSKETSQAYEQYF
TRBV5-1	TRBJ1-5	-	once	TGCGCCAGCAGCTTGTTCCCTCGTGTAGGCACCGTCGGCGGTCAGCCCCAGCATTTT	CASSLFPRVGTVGGQPQHF
TRBV5-4	TRBJ2-1	-	-	TGTGCCGGCGGAGGGCTTTCCGGTAGTGAGCAGTTCTTC	CAGGGLSGSEQFF
TRBV28	TRBJ2-7	-	once	TGTGCCAGCAGTTTGACAGTCTACTACGAGCAGTACTTC	CASSLTVYYEQYF
TRBV19	TRBJ2-1	TRBD2	-	TGTGCCAGTAGGTCCCTAGCGGGATGGAATGAGCAGTTCTTC	CASRSLAGWNEQFF
TRBV30	TRBJ2-3	-	-	TGTGCCTGGAGTGCCCGAGATACGCAGTATTTT	CAWSARDTQYF
TRBV11-2	TRBJ2-4	-	-	TGTGCCAGCAGCTCCCTCCGACAGAACCTAGCCAAAAACATTCAGTACTTC	CASSSLRQNLAKNIQYF
TRBV10-3	TRBJ2-7	TRBD2	-	TGTGCCATCAGTGAGCGGGCGTTAGCGGGAGGGGGGTACGAGCAGTACTTC	CAISERALAGGGYEQYF
TRBV28	TRBJ1-1	-	once	TGTGCCAGCAAGGGAGCGAACACTGAAGCTTTCTTT	CASKGANTEAFF
TRBV4-1	TRBJ1-5	-	-	TGCGCCAGCAGTCAGGAACAGGGTCGCAGCAATCAGCCCCAGCATTTT	CASSQEQGRSNQPQHF
TRBV4-1	TRBJ1-2	TRBD1	-	TGCGCCAGCAGACCGTCCGGGACAGGCGAGGGCTATGGCTACACCTTC	CASRPSGTGEGYGYTF
TRBV29-1	TRBJ1-4	-	-	TGCAGCGTGACCCGGCAGGGCCGGGAAAAACTGTTTTTT	CSVTRQGREKLFF
TRBV14	TRBJ2-7	-	-	TGTGCCAGCAGCCAAGAGTTGTTATACGAGCAGTACTTC	CASSQELLYEQYF
TRBV13	TRBJ2-7	TRBD1	-	TGTGCCAGCAGCTTAGGGGCCGGGACAGGTTACGAGCAGTACTTC	CASSLGAGTGYEQYF
TRBV2	TRBJ2-3	TRBD2	-	TGTGCCAGCAGATTCCGCCTTGGGACTAGGTCAACAGATACGCAGTATTTT	CASRFRLGTRSTDTQYF
TRBV7-9	TRBJ2-7	-	-	TGTTCCAGCAGCCCTACTACCACCGCTATCTACGAGCAGTACTTC	CSSSPTTTAIYEQYF
TRBV5-6	TRBJ2-5	TRBD2	-	TGTGCCAGCAGCGACCGACTAGCTGAAGAGACCCAGTACTTC	CASSDRLAEETQYF
TRBV7-6	TRBJ1-1	TRBD1	-	TGTGCCAGCAGCCACCGAAGCACAGGGGTAGGGAGCACTGAAGCTTTCTTT	CASSHRSTGVGSTEAFF
TRBV18	TRBJ1-4	-	few	TGTGCCAGCTCACCAGGCATGGAAAAACTGTTTTTT	CASSPGMEKLFF
TRBV19	TRBJ2-4	-	-	TGTGCCAGTAGTATTTACGGGGTGATTCAGTACTTC	CASSIYGVIQYF
TRBV7-9	TRBJ2-3	TRBD1	few	TGTGCCAGCAGCTCCGGGACAGAACCAGATACGCAGTATTTT	CASSSGTEPDTQYF
TRBV28	TRBJ2-7	TRBD1	-	TGTGCCAGCAGTCTCGGACAGGGCTACGAGCAGTACTTC	CASSLGQGYEQYF
TRBV7-3	TRBJ2-6	TRBD1	-	TGTGCCAGCAGCCCAACAGGGGGCTTAGGGGCCAACGTCCTGACTTTC	CASSPTGGLGANVLTF
TRBV5-1	TRBJ2-3	TRBD1	once	TGCGCCAGCAGGCTGCAGGGGGCGTTGGCAGATACGCAGTATTTT	CASRLQGALADTQYF
TRBV28	TRBJ2-7	-	once	TGTGCCAGCAGTTTAGGAGTATACTACGAGCAGTACTTC	CASSLGVYYEQYF
TRBV6-1	TRBJ2-7	-	-	TGTGCCAGCAGTTTGAACAGGGAGTACGAGCAGTACTTC	CASSLNREYEQYF
TRBV30	TRBJ1-5	-	-	TGTGCCTGGAGTGGGGGAGGGAGCAATCAGCCCCAGCATTTT	CAWSGGGSNQPQHF
TRBV21-1	TRBJ2-3	-	-	TGTGCCAGCAGCAAAGGGACAGGGTGGTTTACAGATACGCAGTATTTT	CASSKGTGWFTDTQYF
TRBV7-8	TRBJ2-2	-	-	TGTGCCAGCAGCCCTAACACCGGGGAGCTGTTTTTT	CASSPNTGELFF
TRBV4-3	TRBJ2-3	-	-	TGCGCCAGCAGCCAAGAGTTTCTAGGGGGCGGGGTCACAGATACGCAGTATTTT	CASSQEFLGGGVTDTQYF
TRBV5-1	TRBJ2-7	TRBD2	-	TGCGCCAGCAGCTTGGGACTAGCGGGAATGTACGAGCAGTACTTC	CASSLGLAGMYEQYF
TRBV30	TRBJ1-2	-	-	TGTGCCTGGAGTGAGAGATATGGCTACACCTTC	CAWSERYGYTF
TRBV28	TRBJ2-7	TRBD2	once	TGTGCCAGCAGTCTAGGGACTAGCGGGAGAGGCGAGCAGTACTTC	CASSLGTSGRGEQYF
TRBV7-2	TRBJ2-1	TRBD2	-	TGTGCCAGCAGCTTAGTTAGCGGGAGTTACAATGAGCAGTTCTTC	CASSLVSGSYNEQFF
TRBV18	TRBJ2-7	TRBD1	-	TGTGCCAGCTCACTCCGGACAGGTCCAGACGAGCAGTACTTC	CASSLRTGPDEQYF
TRBV13	TRBJ2-7	TRBD2	-	TGTGCCAGCAGCTGGACTAGCGGGAGGGCCACGTACGAGCAGTACTTC	CASSWTSGRATYEQYF
TRBV10-3	TRBJ1-3	TRBD1	-	TGTGCCAGCAGGACAGGGGGCATATCAGGAAACACCATATATTTT	CASRTGGISGNTIYF
TRBV28	TRBJ2-7	-	once	TGTGCCAGCAGGACCGGGACTCTCTACGAGCAGTACTTC	CASRTGTLYEQYF
TRBV29-1	TRBJ2-2	-	-	TGCAGCGTTGTCCAGTATTTCGCGGGGACAGCCGCCACCGGGGAGCTGTTTTTT	CSVVQYFAGTAATGELFF
TRBV15	TRBJ1-2	TRBD1	few	TGTGCCACCAGCAGAACAGGGGAAAACTATGGCTACACCTTC	CATSRTGENYGYTF
TRBV5-4	TRBJ1-1	-	-	TGTGCTGTTCAGGGGTTGAACACTGAAGCTTTCTTT	CAVQGLNTEAFF
TRBV5-1	TRBJ2-7	TRBD1	-	TGCGCCAGCAGCTCGGACAGGGGTAACGAGCAGTACTTC	CASSSDRGNEQYF
TRBV9	TRBJ2-3	TRBD2	-	TGTGCCAGCAGCCCGCACGGGACTACCACAGATACGCAGTATTTT	CASSPHGTTTDTQYF
TRBV7-9	TRBJ2-5	-	-	TGTGCCAGCAGCTTAGCGCGAGGGAGGGAGACCCAGTACTTC	CASSLARGRETQYF
TRBV9	TRBJ1-4	-	-	TGTGCCAGCAGCGTAGGAAACAGTCCTAATGAAAAACTGTTTTTT	CASSVGNSPNEKLFF
TRBV7-9	TRBJ1-4	-	once	TGTGCCAGCAGCCCCGGGCGGCAGGGAAGTGAAAAACTGTTTTTT	CASSPGRQGSEKLFF
TRBV10-3	TRBJ1-5	TRBD1	-	TGTGCCATCGACGGACCCGACGGGACAGGGAATCAGCCCCAGCATTTT	CAIDGPDGTGNQPQHF
TRBV4-2	TRBJ2-6	TRBD1	-	TGTGCCAGCAGCCAGAAGGACAGGTACCTCTCTGGGGCCAACGTCCTGACTTTC	CASSQKDRYLSGANVLTF